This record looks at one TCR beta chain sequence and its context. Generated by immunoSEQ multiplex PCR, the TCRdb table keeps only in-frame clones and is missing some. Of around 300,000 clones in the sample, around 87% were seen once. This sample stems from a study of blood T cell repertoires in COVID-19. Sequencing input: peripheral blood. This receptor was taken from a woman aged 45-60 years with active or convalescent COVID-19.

CDR3 amino acids: CASSLSRAEAFF. In nucleotides, the CDR3 is TGTGCCAGCAGCTTATCGCGTGCTGAAGCTTTCTTT. The genes are TRBV7-2 and TRBJ1-1; D is uncertain. Germline CDR1 is SGHTA and CDR2 is FQGNSA. The germline V and J ends were trimmed by 2 bases and 6 bases, with 7 bases remaining between them. This CDR3 spans 12 amino acids. The whole variable domain, remainder taken from reference TRBV7-2 and TRBJ1-1, is GAGVSQSPSNKVTEKGKDVELRCDPISGHTALYWYRQSLGQGLEFLIYFQGNSAPDKSGLPSDRFSAERTGGSVSTLTIQRTQQEDSAVYLCASSLSRAEAFFGQGTRLTVV.